These 14 T cell receptor beta chains were all obtained from the same sample, sequenced in a study of blood T cell repertoires in COVID-19. Measured with immunoSEQ multiplex PCR; TCRdb has only the in-frame clones, and not every one. The sample shows about 94,000 clones, roughly 80% of them seen only once. Sequenced input: peripheral blood. The receptors shown here come from a human donor in a cohort sampled during active COVID-19.

The chain uses TRBV7-2 and TRBJ1-6; D might be TRBD1 (6 bases). With 10 bases removed from V and 8 bases from J, the gap between germline ends came to 18 bases. The length of the CDR3 is 14 residues. The V gene's germline CDR1 is SGHTA and CDR2 FQGNSA. The CDR3 region has the DNA TGTGCCACCCTTTCAGGGGCCGAATATTCACCCCTCCACTTT. This sequence encodes CATLSGAEYSPLHF.

The chain uses TRBV7-3 and TRBJ2-1, with TRBD1 matching 7 bases. The CDR3 has 15 residues. The V gene's germline CDR1 is SGHTA and CDR2 FQGTGA. Trimming removed 1 base from V and 6 bases from J; junction bases left unmatched: 6. DNA for the CDR3: TGTGCCAGCAGCTTAAGGCCAGACAGGGCCAATGAGCAGTTCTTC. Its translation: CASSLRPDRANEQFF.

DNA of the CDR3: TGTGCCAGCAGCCTAATAGGACACGACGAGCAGTACTTC. Translated: CASSLIGHDEQYF. The rearrangement uses TRBV13 and TRBJ2-7, with D possibly being TRBD1 (5 bases). Germline V gene sequence: CDR1 PRHDT, CDR2 FYEKMQ (reference sequence). V dropped 5 bases and J dropped 5 bases, with 13 bases sitting between them. There are 13 residues in the CDR3. The whole variable domain, remainder taken from reference TRBV13 and TRBJ2-7, is AAGVIQSPRHLIKEKRETATLKCYPIPRHDTVYWYQQGPGQDPQFLISFYEKMQSDKGSIPDRFSAQQFSDYHSELNMSSLELGDSALYFCASSLIGHDEQYFGPGTRLTVT.

The genes are TRBV24-1 and TRBJ1-2, with 7 bases matching TRBD1. CDR1 and CDR2 (germline): KGHDR, SFDVKD. This CDR3 has 14 amino acids. The J segment lost 6 bases and the V segment lost 5 bases, leaving 8 bases of the junction unmatched. The CDR3 DNA reads TGTGCCACCAGTGGACCAGGGGGAGCGAATGGCTACACCTTC. It codes for CATSGPGGANGYTF.

The chain employs TRBV3-1 (or the pseudogene TRBV3-2) and TRBJ1-5; D ambiguous. Germline lookup yields CDR1 LGHDT and CDR2 YNNKEL (reference sequence). The CDR3 is 15 residues long. Trimming removed 1 base at V and 0 bases at J, with 7 bases between. CDR3 amino acids: CASSQGPYSNQPQHF. In nucleotides, the CDR3 is TGTGCCAGCAGCCAAGGGCCGTATAGCAATCAGCCCCAGCATTTT.

V is TRBV11-3 and J is TRBJ2-7, with D perhaps TRBD1 (6 bases). The length of the CDR3 is 12 residues. The V end lost 4 bases, the J end lost 5 bases, and 9 bases lay between the germline ends. Germline assignment: CDR1 SGHNT and CDR2 YENEEA. The CDR3 DNA reads TGTGCCAGCAGCTCCTCAGGGGACGAGCAGTACTTC. It specifies CASSSSGDEQYF.

The chain combines TRBV15 with TRBJ2-7; maybe TRBD2 (6 bases). V was cut by 1 base and J by 7 bases, with 11 bases left in between. The CDR3 is 13 amino acids. Germline assignment: CDR1 LNHNV and CDR2 YYDKDF (reference sequence). DNA for the CDR3: TGTGCCACCAGCAGAGTTGGGGGAGGAGAGCAGTACTTC. Its translation is CATSRVGGGEQYF. Using reference TRBV15 and TRBJ2-7 for the parts outside the CDR3, the full variable domain is DAMVIQNPRYQVTQFGKPVTLSCSQTLNHNVMYWYQQKSSQAPKLLFHYYDKDFNNEADTPDNFQSRRPNTSFCFLDIRSPGLGDTAMYLCATSRVGGGEQYFGPGTRLTVT.

The rearrangement joins TRBV18 to TRBJ2-3, with D maybe TRBD2 (5 bases). Deletions cut 3 bases from V and 2 bases from J, with 15 bases between. Germline CDR1 reads KGHSH; CDR2 reads LQKENI. The CDR3 length is 16 residues. The DNA of the CDR3 is TGTGCCAGCTCACCCGGCCTTCACCGGGACACAGATACGCAGTATTTT. It is translated as CASSPGLHRDTDTQYF.

The chain joins TRBV5-6 to TRBJ1-4; 8 nucleotides line up with TRBD1. CDR1 SGHDT and CDR2 YYEEEE come from the germline V gene. This CDR3 has 15 amino acids. Unmatched junction bases numbered 3, after V lost 4 bases and J lost 1 base. CDR3 protein: CASSPTGETNEKLFF. DNA of the CDR3: TGTGCCAGCAGCCCGACAGGGGAAACTAATGAAAAACTGTTTTTT.

Only a few counts were recorded for this clone. The rearrangement uses TRBV28 and TRBJ1-3, with 7 positions matching TRBD1. The CDR3 consists of 15 residues. The germline gives CDR1 MDHEN, CDR2 SYDVKM. V shed 6 bases and J 1 base; nucleotides not matched to a gene: 6. The CDR3 sequence is CASSLGTASGNTIYF. CDR3 sequence (DNA): TGTGCCAGCAGCCTAGGGACAGCTTCTGGAAACACCATATATTTT.

The rearrangement links TRBV29-1 to TRBJ2-7; D possibly corresponds to TRBD1 (6 bases). Germline CDR1 is SQVTM and CDR2 is ANQGSEA. CDR3 length: 15 residues. V was shortened by 2 bases and J by 6 bases, with 20 bases between the two germline ends. CDR3 sequence reads: CSVEFVGQSRIEQYF. The CDR3 coding sequence is TGCAGCGTTGAATTTGTCGGACAGTCCCGGATCGAGCAGTACTTC.

The chain is built from TRBV7-8 and TRBJ1-3; D is unresolved. The CDR3 is 15 residues long. CDR1 SGHVS and CDR2 FQNEAQ come from the germline V gene. V lost 5 bases and J lost 0, with 11 bases in between. The CDR3 DNA is TGTGCCAGCAGCCCTAGCATAGACTCTGGAAACACCATATATTTT. This gives the protein CASSPSIDSGNTIYF. Drawing the rest from reference TRBV7-8 and TRBJ1-3, the complete variable domain is GAGVSQSPRYKVAKRGQDVALRCDPISGHVSLFWYQQALGQGPEFLTYFQNEAQLDKSGLPSDRFFAERPEGSVSTLKIQRTQQEDSAVYLCASSPSIDSGNTIYFGEGSWLTVV.

Note on this clone: The sample holds other DNA sequences that translate to the same CDR3. The chain carries TRBV5-1 and TRBJ2-7; the match to TRBD1 covers 11 bases. Germline CDR1 SGHRS, CDR2 YFSETQ. After removal of 4 bases from V and 4 bases from J, the junction contained 4 bases not matched to a gene. The CDR3 spans 14 residues. For the CDR3, the DNA is TGCGCCAGCAGCCCGGGGACAGGGGGGTACGAGCAGTACTTC. The encoded protein is CASSPGTGGYEQYF. The full variable domain, rest sourced from reference TRBV5-1 and TRBJ2-7, is KAGVTQTPRYLIKTRGQQVTLSCSPISGHRSVSWYQQTPGQGLQFLFEYFSETQRNKGNFPGRFSGRQFSNSRSEMNVSTLELGDSALYLCASSPGTGGYEQYFGPGTRLTVT.

The chain uses TRBV28 and TRBJ1-6; D not resolved. The V end was cut by 7 bases, the J end by 8 bases, with 12 bases between. Germline CDR1 is MDHEN and CDR2 is SYDVKM. CDR3 length: 13 residues. In DNA, the CDR3 is TGTGCCAGCACAGCAGGAAACCATTCACCCCTCCACTTT. This encodes CASTAGNHSPLHF. Filled out from reference TRBV28 and TRBJ1-6, the complete variable domain reads DVKVTQSSRYLVKRTGEKVFLECVQDMDHENMFWYRQDPGLGLRLIYFSYDVKMKEKGDIPEGYSVSREKKERFSLILESASTNQTSMYLCASTAGNHSPLHFGNGTRLTVT.